The 10 T cell receptor beta chains below all came from one sample that was sequenced in a study of T-cell memory formation after mild COVID-19 (dated by TCRdb to the early 2020s). Libraries were built with 5' RACE. Sequencing relied on an Illumina NovaSeq 6000. Using fastp trimming at Q25 and MiXCR clonotype assembly, TCRdb reanalyzed the public sequencing data and kept in-frame beta chains. Each entry merges the rows of one CDR3 protein and shows their most common DNA and genes. The sample records about 390,000 distinct CDR3 sequences, roughly 20% of which are singletons. The ten largest clones take up roughly an eighth of the sample. The source material was PBMCs or a T cell subset sorted from them (not recorded which). These receptors all stem from an adult woman who had mild COVID-19 (a few samples of this study predate the infection). The sample titles of this study are shuffled in the database, so cell type and time point are left out; the donor was told from shared clones.

The chain joins TRBV18 to TRBJ1-1, with TRBD1 as a possible D gene (5 bases). This CDR3 contains 15 residues. V lost 0 bases to trimming and J lost 5 bases, with 13 bases between them. From germline, CDR1 is KGHSH and CDR2 LQKENI. The CDR3 coding sequence is TGTGCCAGCTCACCACCGAACAGGCGGGAAACTGAAGCTTTCTTT. It translates to CASSPPNRRETEAFF. Using reference TRBV18 and TRBJ1-1 for the parts outside the CDR3, the full variable domain is NAGVMQNPRHLVRRRGQEARLRCSPMKGHSHVYWYRQLPEEGLKFMVYLQKENIIDESGMPKERFSAEFPKEGPSILRIQQVVRGDSAAYFCASSPPNRRETEAFFGQGTRLTVV.

In its sample, this clonotype was seen once. The chain employs TRBV19 and TRBJ2-6; TRBD2 might be the D (6 bases). The length of the CDR3 is 15 residues. Per the germline V gene, CDR1 is LNHDA and CDR2 is SQIVND (reference sequence). Between the trimmed V and J ends, which lost 6 bases and 2 bases, there was a span of 11 bases. The CDR3 nucleotides read TGTGCCAGTAGGGTGGGAGGCACTGGGGCCAACGTCCTGACTTTC. Amino acids: CASRVGGTGANVLTF. The entire variable domain, with the rest obtained from reference TRBV19 and TRBJ2-6, is as follows: DGGITQSPKYLFRKEGQNVTLSCEQNLNHDAMYWYRQDPGQGLRLIYYSQIVNDFQKGDIAEGYSVSREKKESFPLTVTSAQKNPTAFYLCASRVGGTGANVLTFGAGSRLTVL.

In its sample, this clonotype was seen a few times. The J gene is TRBJ1-1, the V gene TRBV12-3 or TRBV12-4; D might be TRBD1 (5 bases). The CDR3 contains 11 residues. V dropped 10 bases and J dropped 7 bases, with 13 bases sitting between them. CDR3 in amino acids: CATGTLGEAFF. CDR3 coding DNA: TGTGCCACCGGGACCTTGGGTGAAGCTTTCTTT.

As DNA, the CDR3 is TGTGCCAGCAGCCTCGGACCGGGCCAGCCCCAGCATTTT. Translated: CASSLGPGQPQHF. This chain uses TRBV7-9 with TRBJ1-5, with D uncertain. CDR3 length: 13 amino acids. Germline CDR1 is SEHNR and CDR2 is FQNEAQ (reference sequence). The germline V and J ends were trimmed by 5 bases and 7 bases, with 12 bases remaining between them. The full variable domain, with the rest looked up from reference TRBV7-9 and TRBJ1-5, is DTGVSQNPRHKITKRGQNVTFRCDPISEHNRLYWYRQTLGQGPEFLTYFQNEAQLEKSRLLSDRFSAERPKGSFSTLEIQRTEQGDSAMYLCASSLGPGQPQHFGDGTRLSIL.

This clonotype was seen ten or more times. CDR3: CASSQAGGYTF. The CDR3 DNA reads as TGTGCCAGCAGCCAGGCGGGGGGCTACACCTTC. The V gene is TRBV12-3 or TRBV12-4, the J gene TRBJ1-2; D is uncertain. V lost 6 bases and J 8 bases, leaving 10 bases between the germline ends. The CDR3 has 11 residues.

V gene TRBV7-9 combines with J gene TRBJ2-7; 7 bases are a match to TRBD1. With 4 bases clipped from V and 5 bases from J, the junction kept 11 bases outside the gene matches. Germline V gives CDR1 SEHNR, CDR2 FQNEAQ (reference sequence). The length of the CDR3 is 15 residues. As DNA, the CDR3 is TGTGCCAGCAGCTCAGGGGGTGGTAGGGGAGACGAGCAGTACTTC. As protein: CASSSGGGRGDEQYF.

The rearrangement links TRBV27 to TRBJ2-7; 9 positions match TRBD2. Trimming at V came to 3 bases and at J to 3 bases, leaving 3 bases not matched to a gene. Germline CDR1 reads MNHEY; CDR2 reads SMNVEV (reference sequence). CDR3 length: 14 residues. The CDR3 spells CASSFSTSGYEQYF. CDR3 DNA sequence: TGTGCCAGCAGTTTTTCGACTAGCGGCTACGAGCAGTACTTC.

V gene TRBV7-2 combines with J gene TRBJ2-2, with 9 nucleotides matching TRBD1. Trimming cost V 5 bases and J 4 bases; bases outside gene matches: 5. The V gene's germline CDR1 is SGHTA and CDR2 FQGNSA. The CDR3 has 15 amino acids. In DNA form, the CDR3 reads TGTGCCAGCAGCCACGGACAGGGGAGCACCGGGGAGCTGTTTTTT. Its translation is CASSHGQGSTGELFF. Together with reference TRBV7-2 and TRBJ2-2, the CDR3 gives the full variable domain: GAGVSQSPSNKVTEKGKDVELRCDPISGHTALYWYRQSLGQGLEFLIYFQGNSAPDKSGLPSDRFSAERTGGSVSTLTIQRTQQEDSAVYLCASSHGQGSTGELFFGEGSRLTVL.

In its sample, this clonotype was seen many times. This sequence joins TRBV5-1 and TRBJ2-3; D might be TRBD1 or TRBD2, each matching 5 bases. CDR3 size: 15 residues. V was clipped by 4 bases and J by 1 base, with 13 bases between them. Germline CDR1 is SGHRS and CDR2 is YFSETQ. Here the CDR3 DNA reads TGCGCCAGCAGCCAACGAACGGGGCGCACAGATACGCAGTATTTT. Residues: CASSQRTGRTDTQYF.

In its sample, this clonotype was seen a few times. This chain links TRBV7-2 with TRBJ2-2, with D tentatively TRBD1 (6 bases). CDR3 length: 16 amino acids. From germline, CDR1 is SGHTA and CDR2 FQGNSA. The ends were cut back, 4 bases at V and 0 bases at J, with 12 bases in the middle. The CDR3 DNA reads as TGTGCCAGCAGCTCGCAGGGGCCCTCGAACACCGGGGAGCTGTTTTTT. It is translated as CASSSQGPSNTGELFF.